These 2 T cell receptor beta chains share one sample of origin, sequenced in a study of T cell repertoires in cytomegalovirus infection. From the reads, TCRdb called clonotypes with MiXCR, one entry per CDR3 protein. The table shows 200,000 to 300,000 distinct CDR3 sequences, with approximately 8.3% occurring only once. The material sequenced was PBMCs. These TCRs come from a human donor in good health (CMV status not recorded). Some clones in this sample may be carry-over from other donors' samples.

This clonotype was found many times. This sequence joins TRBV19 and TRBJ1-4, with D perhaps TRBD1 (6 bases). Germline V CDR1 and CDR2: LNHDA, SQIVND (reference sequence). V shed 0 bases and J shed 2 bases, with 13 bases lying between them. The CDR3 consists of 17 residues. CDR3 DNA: TGTGCCAGTAGTATAGATTGGAGTACAGGGACTAATGAAAAACTGTTTTTT. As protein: CASSIDWSTGTNEKLFF.

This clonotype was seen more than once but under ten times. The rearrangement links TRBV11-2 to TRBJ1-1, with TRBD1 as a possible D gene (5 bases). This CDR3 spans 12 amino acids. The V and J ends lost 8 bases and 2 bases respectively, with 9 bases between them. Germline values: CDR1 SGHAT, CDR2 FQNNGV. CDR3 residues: CASCRGNTEAFF. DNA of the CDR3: TGTGCCAGCTGTAGGGGTAACACTGAAGCTTTCTTT.